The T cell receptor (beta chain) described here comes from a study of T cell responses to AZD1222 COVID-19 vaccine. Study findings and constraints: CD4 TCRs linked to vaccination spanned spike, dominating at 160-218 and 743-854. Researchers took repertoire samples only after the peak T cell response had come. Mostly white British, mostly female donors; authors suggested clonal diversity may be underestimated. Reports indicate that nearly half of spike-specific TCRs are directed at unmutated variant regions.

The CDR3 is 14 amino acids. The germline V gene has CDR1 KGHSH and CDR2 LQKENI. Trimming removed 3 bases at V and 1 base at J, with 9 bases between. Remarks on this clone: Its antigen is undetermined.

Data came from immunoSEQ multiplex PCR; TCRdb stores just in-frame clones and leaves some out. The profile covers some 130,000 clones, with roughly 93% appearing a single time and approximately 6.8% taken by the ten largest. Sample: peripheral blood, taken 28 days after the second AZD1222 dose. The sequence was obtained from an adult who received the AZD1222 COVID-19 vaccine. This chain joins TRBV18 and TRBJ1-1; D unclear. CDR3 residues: CASSPTRTNTEAFF. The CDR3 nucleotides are TGTGCCAGCTCACCTACTCGGACGAACACTGAAGCTTTCTTT. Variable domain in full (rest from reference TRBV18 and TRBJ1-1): NAGVMQNPRHLVRRRGQEARLRCSPMKGHSHVYWYRQLPEEGLKFMVYLQKENIIDESGMPKERFSAEFPKEGPSILRIQQVVRGDSAAYFCASSPTRTNTEAFFGQGTRLTVV.